This T cell receptor beta chain comes out of a study of shared clonotypes between healthy human individuals (dated by TCRdb to 2020 to 2021). Broadly, across the study: Three men and a couple of women, aged 18 to 49 years, made up the cohort. For each donor, CD4 naive and CD4 memory were each given three plates, CD8 naive was given two plates, and CD8 memory was given one plate. To estimate repertoire size and how much clonotypes are shared between individuals, the study performed deep sequencing of blood TCR repertoires from a few healthy adults. Libraries were prepared and TCR repertoires were sequenced by different laboratories using diverse techniques, in order to increase sequencing depth and limit assay-specific biases. Per donor, leukapheresis produced somewhere between about 0.9 and 9.5 billion PBMCs. Broader findings and caveats from the paper: Sampling was restricted to blood, and TCR repertoires in tissue are likely to differ from TCR repertoires in blood. Because the study included a small number of donors, the genetic and exposure-history diversity represented was limited. Naive subsets generally had larger estimated clonotype richness than memory subsets did. Roughly 5% of naive CD4, around 3.6% of naive CD8, approximately 2% of memory CD4, and approximately 0.39% of memory CD8 clonotypes were shared across a handful of donors. Clonotypes shared by all four sorted-subset donors showed higher generation probabilities than non-shared clonotypes. Pairwise subsampling led to the expectation that sequencing depth would affect the degree of clonotype sharing among donors. Incomplete sequencing was indicated by rarefaction of sorted-subset datasets, despite the large sequencing depth.

Using the deep immunoSEQ assay, TCR CDR3 regions were amplified from genomic DNA by multiplex PCR. Extracted genomic DNA from each cell subset was spread evenly across all wells of several immunoSEQ 96-well plates, with each plate serving as a replicate. For sorted subsets, about 200 ng genomic DNA, equal to 25,000 to 35,000 T cell genomes, was loaded into each replicate PCR. Purified libraries were measured with a Qubit 3.0 fluorometer, size-checked on a Bioanalyzer 2100, and measured again with the KAPA Library Quantification kit. Every immunoSEQ 96-well plate was sequenced on a dedicated single-read 150-cycle Illumina NextSeq 550 flow cell. Processing in the source paper ran as follows. Because the immunoSEQ output included only junctional sequences and no quality scores, the filtering could not be the same as the filtering used for full-length reads. Sequences were annotated with PyIR, a Python wrapper for IgBLAST v1.9, and V/J genes and CDR3 were assigned using IMGT germline references. Any read was removed if the V/J assignment was weak (E-value above 1e-6), the CDR3 was missing, or the read contained stop codons, out-of-frame junctions, or ambiguous translated residues. V3J clonotypes were defined as sequences sharing the same inferred V gene, J gene, and CDR3 amino acid sequence. The percentage overlap between two repertoires was calculated by dividing the number of shared unique clonotypes by the size of the smaller repertoire. Repertoire richness was assessed with RTK rarefaction, the Chao1 estimator, and Recon v2.1 estimates of unobserved clonotypes. For all TCRbeta clonotypes obtained by the gDNA method from several donors, generation probabilities were computed with OLGA. Drawn from immuneACCESS, this table holds only the in-frame rearrangements with V and J called that TCRdb kept. Clones are partly lost; checked studies trace under half to an unresolved V gene and leave the rest unexplained. V, J and clone size were drawn from that table, and D and trimming were deduced from the DNA. Counted in this sample were about 2.1 million clones; 93% of them appeared once. Approximately 1.7% of the sample is in the top ten clones.

The germline V and J ends show losses of 6 bases and 2 bases respectively, and no gene match explains 7 bases of the junction. The germline V gene encodes CDR1 SNHLY and CDR2 FYNNEI. The CDR3 goes from the cysteine to the phenylalanine over 15 residues. The sequence is cut down to CDR3 DNA, 45 bases in frame from base 1. CD8 naive samples consisted of CD45RO-negative cells that were positively selected for CCR7, yielding a CD45RA+CCR7+ population without TemRA cells. The donors were healthy, HIV-negative adults who had no recently reported acute infections or vaccinations. All donors were Caucasian adults living in Nashville, Tennessee, USA. Blood was collected by leukapheresis, and PBMCs were isolated by Ficoll-Histopaque density gradient centrifugation and then cryopreserved in liquid nitrogen vapor phase. Purity and quantity of every magnetically sorted T cell population were checked by analytical flow cytometry. Each sorted fraction had its genomic DNA isolated and then quantified by UV absorbance on a Nanodrop 2000c.

Notes on this clone: What antigen it recognizes has not been identified. Per-base quality was not reported, and no clone a single base away is much larger than it.

The chain is assembled from TRBV2 and TRBJ2-7, and 10 junction bases match TRBD1. The sequencing input was naive CD8+ T cells from PBMCs. The sample's cell subset or site label is to be understood as: CD45RA+CCR7+. This TCR came from a young man in good health. Some clones in this sample may be carry-over from other donors' samples. This receptor carries the CDR3 CASRTGGGKPYEQYF. The nucleotides read TGTGCCAGCAGGACAGGGGGCGGGAAACCCTACGAGCAGTACTTC.